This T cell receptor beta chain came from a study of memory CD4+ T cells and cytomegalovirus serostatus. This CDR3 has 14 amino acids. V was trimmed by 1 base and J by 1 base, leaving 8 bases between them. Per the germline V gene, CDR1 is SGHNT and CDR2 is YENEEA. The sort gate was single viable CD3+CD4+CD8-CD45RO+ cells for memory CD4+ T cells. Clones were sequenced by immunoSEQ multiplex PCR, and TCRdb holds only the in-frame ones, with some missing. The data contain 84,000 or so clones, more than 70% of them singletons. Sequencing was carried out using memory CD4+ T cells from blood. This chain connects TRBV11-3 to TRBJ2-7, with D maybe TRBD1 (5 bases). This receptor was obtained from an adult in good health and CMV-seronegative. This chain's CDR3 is CASSLGDRSYEQYF. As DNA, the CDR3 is TGTGCCAGCAGCTTAGGTGACAGATCCTACGAGCAGTACTTC.